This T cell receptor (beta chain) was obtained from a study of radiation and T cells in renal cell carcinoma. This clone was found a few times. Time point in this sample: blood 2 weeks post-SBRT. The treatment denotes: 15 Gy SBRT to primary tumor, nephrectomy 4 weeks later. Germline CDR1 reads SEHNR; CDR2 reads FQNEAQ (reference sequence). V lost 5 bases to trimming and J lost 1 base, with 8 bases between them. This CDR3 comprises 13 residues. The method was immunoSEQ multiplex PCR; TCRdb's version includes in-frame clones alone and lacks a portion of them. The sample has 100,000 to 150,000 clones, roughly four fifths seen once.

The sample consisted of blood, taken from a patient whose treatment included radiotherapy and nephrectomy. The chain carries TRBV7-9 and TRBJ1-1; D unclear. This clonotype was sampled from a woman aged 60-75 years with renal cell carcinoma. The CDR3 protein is CASSPQGNTEAFF. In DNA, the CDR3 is TGTGCCAGCAGCCCTCAAGGGAACACTGAAGCTTTCTTT.